These 27 T cell receptor beta chains came from one sample sequenced in a study of cytomegalovirus exposure and HLA in healthy donors. It was with 60 Vbeta and 13 Jbeta primers that the PCR ran. The assay was immunoSEQ multiplex PCR, and TCRdb's table has in-frame clones only and misses some. This sample has 110,000 to 150,000 clones, with around 79% found just once. The material sequenced was PBMCs. All receptors derive from a female donor in good health and CMV-seronegative.

The rearrangement joins TRBV14 to TRBJ2-1, with a tentative D call TRBD1 (6 bases). Germline CDR1 reads SGHDN; CDR2 reads FVKESK. The V and J ends lost 4 bases and 9 bases respectively, with 13 bases between them. This CDR3 region has 13 residues. The CDR3 sequence: CASSPQQGSEQFF. CDR3 DNA: TGTGCCAGCAGCCCACAACAGGGAAGTGAGCAGTTCTTC.

This clone was counted once. The rearrangement links TRBV6-5 to TRBJ2-7; maybe TRBD1 (5 bases). The CDR3 is 15 amino acids. V was cut by 2 bases and J by 2 bases, with 13 bases left in between. Germline V CDR1 and CDR2: MNHEY, SVGAGI. The CDR3 DNA follows: TGTGCCAGCAGTTACACAGGAAAGCGAGCCTACGAGCAGTACTTC. Translated: CASSYTGKRAYEQYF.

This clone was seen at least ten times. The gene calls are TRBV5-1 and TRBJ2-4; 7 bases are shared with TRBD1. The germline gives CDR1 SGHRS, CDR2 YFSETQ. This CDR3 is 15 amino acids long. Losses at the gene ends were 1 base for V and 1 base for J; bases not matched to a gene: 2. CDR3 in DNA: TGCGCCAGCAGCTTGACACAGGGGGCCAAAAACATTCAGTACTTC. This gives the protein CASSLTQGAKNIQYF. The full variable domain, completed using reference TRBV5-1 and TRBJ2-4, is KAGVTQTPRYLIKTRGQQVTLSCSPISGHRSVSWYQQTPGQGLQFLFEYFSETQRNKGNFPGRFSGRQFSNSRSEMNVSTLELGDSALYLCASSLTQGAKNIQYFGAGTRLSVL.

The chain combines TRBV5-8 with TRBJ2-1; tentatively, D is TRBD2 (5 bases). The V gene lost 3 bases and the J gene lost 10 bases, with 20 bases spanning the gap. This CDR3 region has 15 residues. Germline CDR1 is SGHTS and CDR2 is YDEGEE. This chain's CDR3 is CASSSKTTARGEQFF. For the CDR3, the DNA is TGTGCCAGCAGCTCAAAAACGACGGCCAGAGGGGAGCAGTTCTTC.

Notes on this clone: Other DNA sequences in this sample translate to the same CDR3. The chain employs TRBV5-1 and TRBJ1-4, with 8 bases fitting TRBD1. The CDR3 is 14 amino acids. The V gene end was trimmed by 0 bases and the J gene end by 5 bases; junction bases not matched to a gene: 0. Germline values: CDR1 SGHRS, CDR2 YFSETQ. CDR3 nucleotides: TGCGCCAGCAGCTTGGGACAGGGGAATGAAAAACTGTTTTTT. Its protein product is CASSLGQGNEKLFF.

This chain links TRBV30 with TRBJ1-2, with 8 bases aligning to TRBD1. Germline loops: CDR1 GTSNPN, CDR2 SVGIG (reference sequence). The CDR3 consists of 14 residues. The ends lost 7 bases at V and 3 bases at J; junction bases unmatched: 10. The CDR3 nucleotides are TGTGCCTCCCGAAGACAGGGGAGAGACTATGGCTACACCTTC. Protein sequence: CASRRQGRDYGYTF.

CDR3 sequence reads: CASSPPGGNEQFF. CDR3 in DNA: TGTGCCAGCAGCCCCCCAGGGGGCAATGAGCAGTTCTTC. This rearrangement joins TRBV7-9 to TRBJ2-1, with 7 bases identical to TRBD1. The CDR3 contains 13 residues. The germline gives CDR1 SEHNR, CDR2 FQNEAQ (reference sequence). V shed 5 bases, J shed 6 bases, and the junction held 4 bases outside the gene matches.

This clone appeared a single time. The J gene is TRBJ2-1, the V gene TRBV21-1; the D segment call TRBD1 is taken from the table without a DNA check. TRBV21-1 is listed as a pseudogene. The CDR3 runs 15 residues. The chain's CDR3 is CASSKARGYYNEQFF. CDR3 bases: TGTGCCAGCAGCAAGGCGAGGGGGTATTACAATGAGCAGTTCTTC.

The rearrangement links TRBV9 to TRBJ2-2; a weak D match, TRBD1 (6 bases). Trimming shortened V by 3 bases and J by 6 bases, and 15 bases separated the two germline ends. The CDR3 runs 15 residues. Looked up from germline, CDR1 is SGDLS and CDR2 is YYNGEE. CDR3 residues: CASSAVQGRAGELFF. Here the CDR3 DNA reads TGTGCCAGCAGCGCAGTACAGGGAAGAGCCGGGGAGCTGTTTTTT.

The rearrangement uses TRBV7-2 and TRBJ2-7, with a tentative D call TRBD1 (5 bases). This CDR3 contains 15 residues. The ends were cut back, 2 bases at V and 3 bases at J, with 14 bases in the middle. Germline V lookup: CDR1 SGHTA, CDR2 FQGNSA. CDR3 in amino acids: CASSLSGRSDYEQYF. CDR3 bases: TGTGCCAGCAGCTTATCAGGGCGTAGTGACTACGAGCAGTACTTC.

The rearrangement joins TRBV6-6 to TRBJ1-1, with 9 bases fitting TRBD1. The CDR3 contains 14 residues. Germline V gene sequence: CDR1 MNHNY, CDR2 SVGAGI (reference sequence). J lost 1 base, V lost 4 bases, and 1 base had no gene match. CDR3: CASSLDRGNTEAFF. The DNA of the CDR3 is TGTGCCAGCAGTTTGGACAGGGGGAACACTGAAGCTTTCTTT.

The CDR3 protein is CASSPGSLRTSGGIYEQYF. Written as DNA, the CDR3 is TGCGCCAGCAGCCCCGGAAGCCTCAGGACTAGCGGGGGGATCTACGAGCAGTACTTC. The chain is built from TRBV4-3 and TRBJ2-7; 14 bases map to TRBD2. After removal of 4 bases from V and 3 bases from J, the junction contained 14 bases not matched to a gene. The CDR3 extends over 19 amino acids. The V gene's germline CDR1 is LGHNA and CDR2 YSLEER.

This chain uses TRBV7-9 with TRBJ2-5; TRBD2 is a possible D gene (7 bases). Trimming removed 5 bases at V and 5 bases at J, with 15 bases between. This CDR3 comprises 14 residues. Germline values: CDR1 SEHNR, CDR2 FQNEAQ (reference sequence). CDR3: CASSPEGGGETQYF. DNA of the CDR3: TGTGCCAGCAGCCCAGAGGGGGGAGGGGAGACCCAGTACTTC.

The V and J genes are TRBV4-1 and TRBJ2-1; possible D gene TRBD2, 6 bases. Deletions cut 4 bases from V and 2 bases from J, with 15 bases between. Germline loops: CDR1 MGHRA, CDR2 YSYEKL. The CDR3 runs 16 residues. Here the CDR3 DNA reads TGCGCCAGCAGCCGGGGGGTAGCGGATCCCTACAATGAGCAGTTCTTC. This sequence encodes CASSRGVADPYNEQFF.

The rearrangement uses TRBV2 and TRBJ2-7; a weak D match, TRBD2 (7 bases). V was trimmed by 4 bases and J by 0 bases, leaving 10 bases between them. In germline, CDR1 is SNHLY, CDR2 FYNNEI. CDR3 length: 14 residues. CDR3 region: CASSGAGASYEQYF. CDR3 bases: TGTGCCAGCAGTGGGGCGGGGGCCTCCTACGAGCAGTACTTC.

DNA for the CDR3: TGTGCCAGCAGCTTACCTTTGGGCGGGTCTACAGATACGCAGTATTTT. Translated: CASSLPLGGSTDTQYF. The chain recombines TRBV7-2 with TRBJ2-3, with D perhaps TRBD2 (5 bases). Germline CDR1 reads SGHTA; CDR2 reads FQGNSA. CDR3 length: 16 amino acids. V lost 2 bases to trimming and J lost 3 bases, with 15 bases between them.

This chain links TRBV5-1 with TRBJ2-1; 9 bases map to TRBD1. The V and J ends lost 4 bases and 1 base, in that order; junction bases with no gene match: 6. The CDR3 totals 16 residues. Germline CDR1 SGHRS, CDR2 YFSETQ. CDR3 residues: CASSPGQGMSYNEQFF. The CDR3 DNA follows: TGCGCCAGCAGCCCGGGACAGGGCATGTCCTACAATGAGCAGTTCTTC.

The chain is built from TRBV5-1 and TRBJ1-2; possibly TRBD1 for D (6 bases). Germline assignment: CDR1 SGHRS and CDR2 YFSETQ. Trimming took 1 base from V and 2 from J, leaving 21 bases between them. There are 18 residues in the CDR3. Here the CDR3 reads CASSLPPGGGNTNYGYTF. The CDR3 DNA is TGCGCCAGCAGCTTGCCCCCAGGCGGGGGCAATACGAACTATGGCTACACCTTC.

V and J are TRBV30 and TRBJ1-2, with 8 bases identical to TRBD1. J lost 4 bases, V lost 5 bases, and 9 bases had no gene match. Germline CDR1 GTSNPN, CDR2 SVGIG (reference sequence). The CDR3 consists of 14 residues. The CDR3 DNA reads TGTGCCTGGGGGACAGGATGGAACCCCTATGGCTACACCTTC. This gives the protein CAWGTGWNPYGYTF.

The genes are TRBV12-5 and TRBJ1-5, with a possible D match to TRBD1 (6 bases). The CDR3 consists of 14 residues. Germline loops: CDR1 LGHNT, CDR2 FRNRAP. Trimming stripped 3 bases from V and 7 bases from J, with 13 bases between. In DNA form, the CDR3 reads TGTGCTAGTGGTTTCGGGGGGCCTCGGCAGCCCCAGCATTTT. Its protein product is CASGFGGPRQPQHF.

The chain employs TRBV7-8 and TRBJ2-5; possibly TRBD1 for D (6 bases). V lost 5 bases to trimming and J lost 2 bases, with 9 bases between them. CDR3 length: 13 amino acids. Per the germline V gene, CDR1 is SGHVS and CDR2 is FQNEAQ. DNA of the CDR3: TGTGCCAGCAGCCCGGGACATCAAGAGACCCAGTACTTC. Its protein is CASSPGHQETQYF.

The rearrangement uses TRBV11-2 and TRBJ1-1, with D possibly being TRBD1 (5 bases). The CDR3 is 14 residues long. Germline-derived CDR1 and CDR2 are SGHAT and FQNNGV. The V gene lost 4 bases and the J gene lost 3 bases, with 12 bases spanning the gap. CDR3 region: CASSSQGADTEAFF. For the CDR3, the DNA is TGTGCCAGCAGCTCCCAGGGTGCGGACACTGAAGCTTTCTTT.

This clone occurred a few times. This rearrangement joins TRBV7-2 to TRBJ2-7, with no clear D. Trimming removed 4 bases from V and 2 bases from J, with 12 bases in between. The CDR3 sequence is 14 residues long. The germline V gene encodes CDR1 SGHTA and CDR2 FQGNSA. CDR3 sequence (DNA): TGTGCCAGCAGCTCCAGAAATGGCCCCTACGAGCAGTACTTC. It yields the protein CASSSRNGPYEQYF.

This sequence joins TRBV2 and TRBJ1-1; 11 bases fit TRBD1. Unmatched junction bases numbered 7, after V lost 4 bases and J lost 6 bases. This CDR3 has 15 amino acids. CDR1 SNHLY and CDR2 FYNNEI come from the germline V gene. The chain's CDR3 is CASSARTGGSAEAFF. For the CDR3, the DNA is TGTGCCAGCAGTGCCCGGACAGGGGGCTCGGCTGAAGCTTTCTTT.

V usage is TRBV19 and J usage is TRBJ2-2; possible D gene TRBD2, 5 bases. Trimming shortened V by 5 bases and J by 7 bases, and 11 bases separated the two germline ends. Germline V lookup: CDR1 LNHDA, CDR2 SQIVND (reference sequence). The CDR3 sequence is 13 residues long. CDR3 region: CASSLPGFGELFF. In DNA form, the CDR3 reads TGTGCCAGTAGTCTTCCGGGGTTCGGGGAGCTGTTTTTT.

J is TRBJ2-3 and V is TRBV5-5; D is perhaps TRBD1 (6 bases). The length of the CDR3 is 14 residues. The V gene's germline CDR1 is SGHKS and CDR2 YYEKEE (reference sequence). The V and J ends lost 4 bases and 0 bases respectively, with 9 bases between them. In DNA form, the CDR3 reads TGTGCCAGCAGCCCAGACAGGAGCACAGATACGCAGTATTTT. This encodes CASSPDRSTDTQYF.

The chain recombines TRBV7-9 with TRBJ1-2; D unclear. The germline V gene encodes CDR1 SEHNR and CDR2 FQNEAQ (reference sequence). The CDR3 covers 14 residues. Between the trimmed V and J ends, which lost 1 base and 6 bases, there was a span of 12 bases. The CDR3 reads CASSLDRDFNGYTF. The CDR3 coding sequence is TGTGCCAGCAGCTTAGATCGGGATTTTAATGGCTACACCTTC.